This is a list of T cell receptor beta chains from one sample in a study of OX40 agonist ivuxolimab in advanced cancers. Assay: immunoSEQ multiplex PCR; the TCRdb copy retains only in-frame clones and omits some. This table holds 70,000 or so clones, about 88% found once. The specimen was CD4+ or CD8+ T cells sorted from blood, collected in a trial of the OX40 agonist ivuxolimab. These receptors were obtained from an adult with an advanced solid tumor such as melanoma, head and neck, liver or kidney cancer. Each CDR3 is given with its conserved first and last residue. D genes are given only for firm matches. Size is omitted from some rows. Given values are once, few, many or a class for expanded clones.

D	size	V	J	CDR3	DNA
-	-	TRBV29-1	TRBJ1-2	CSVLKEVHGYTF	TGCAGCGTCTTGAAGGAGGTTCATGGCTACACCTTC
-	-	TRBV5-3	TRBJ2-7	CASSSRGPSYEQYF	TGTGCCAGCAGTAGCAGGGGCCCCTCCTACGAGCAGTACTTC
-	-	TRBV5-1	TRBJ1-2	CASSLDTGSRNGYTF	TGCGCCAGCAGCTTGGACACAGGGTCGCGCAATGGCTACACCTTC
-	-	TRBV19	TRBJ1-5	CASSITVNQPQHF	TGTGCCAGTAGTATAACCGTTAATCAGCCCCAGCATTTT
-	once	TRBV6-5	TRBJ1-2	CASGIIRVGYTF	TGTGCCAGCGGAATAATACGGGTGGGCTACACCTTC
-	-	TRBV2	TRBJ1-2	CASRDRINSYGYTF	TGTGCCAGCAGGGACAGAATTAACTCTTATGGCTACACCTTC
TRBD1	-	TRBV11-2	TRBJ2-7	CASSFRTGVPYEQYF	TGTGCCAGCAGCTTCCGGACAGGGGTGCCCTACGAGCAGTACTTC
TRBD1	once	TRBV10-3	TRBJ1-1	CAIRGQGANTEAFF	TGTGCCATCAGAGGACAGGGGGCGAACACTGAAGCTTTCTTT
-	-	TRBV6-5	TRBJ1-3	CASSYEGSGNTIYF	TGTGCCAGCAGTTACGAAGGCTCTGGAAACACCATATATTTT
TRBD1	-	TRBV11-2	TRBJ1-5	CASSGGTVSNQPQHF	TGTGCCAGCAGCGGCGGGACAGTTAGCAATCAGCCCCAGCATTTT
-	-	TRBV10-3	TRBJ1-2	CAISEDDRGSAF	TGTGCCATCAGTGAAGATGATAGGGGCTCCGCCTTC
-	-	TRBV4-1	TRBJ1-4	CASSQGWTVLNEKLFF	TGCGCCAGCAGCCAAGGCTGGACAGTCCTTAATGAAAAACTGTTTTTT
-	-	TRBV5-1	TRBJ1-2	CASSSGLSLEAWGYTF	TGCGCCAGCAGCTCGGGACTTTCATTGGAAGCGTGGGGCTACACCTTC
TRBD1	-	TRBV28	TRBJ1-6	CASLPGQGAYSPLHF	TGTGCCAGCTTACCGGGACAGGGGGCGTATTCACCCCTCCACTTT
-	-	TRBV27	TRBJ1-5	CASRRGANQPQHF	TGTGCCAGCAGAAGAGGTGCCAATCAGCCCCAGCATTTT
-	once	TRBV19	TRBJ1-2	CASQAFSGDGYTF	TGTGCCAGCCAGGCCTTCAGCGGAGATGGCTACACCTTC
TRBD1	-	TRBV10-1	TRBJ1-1	CASSGGQLMNTEAFF	TGCGCCAGCAGCGGGGGACAGCTGATGAACACTGAAGCTTTCTTT
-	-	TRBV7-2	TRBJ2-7	CASRSSGTTYEQYF	TGTGCCAGCAGATCATCGGGGACGACCTACGAGCAGTACTTC
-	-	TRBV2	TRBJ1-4	CASGQDEKLFF	TGTGCCAGTGGGCAGGATGAAAAACTGTTTTTT
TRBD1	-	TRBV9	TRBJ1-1	CASSVEDRGATEAFF	TGTGCCAGCAGCGTAGAGGACAGGGGAGCCACTGAAGCTTTCTTT
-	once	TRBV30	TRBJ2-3	CAWTNGLDTQYF	TGTGCCTGGACTAATGGATTAGATACGCAGTATTTT
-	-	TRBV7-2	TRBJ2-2	CASSWTSTASMTGELFF	TGTGCCAGCAGCTGGACTTCGACGGCTAGTATGACCGGGGAGCTGTTTTTT
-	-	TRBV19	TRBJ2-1	CASSRRSIAEPEQFF	TGTGCCAGTAGCAGAAGGTCAATCGCGGAACCCGAGCAGTTCTTC